This TCR beta chain originates from a study of T cell changes during pregnancy in multiple sclerosis. The repertoire was sequenced with immunoSEQ multiplex PCR; TCRdb's copy has only in-frame clones and lacks some. The data hold tens of thousands of clones, with 80% to 95% observed a single time. This CDR3 region has 18 residues. The source of this sequence is a female donor in good health, enrolled as a control in a pregnancy study. The genes are TRBV1 and TRBJ2-7; the D call of TRBD2 is as the table states it, not checked on the DNA. TRBV1 is a pseudogene segment. Sample: peripheral blood, taken in the third trimester of pregnancy. The CDR3 DNA reads as TGCACCAGCAGCCACCCCATCCATCATAGCGGGGGGTTCAACGAGCAGTACTTC. This gives the protein CTSSHPIHHSGGFNEQYF.